This T cell receptor (beta chain) came from a study of blood T cell repertoires in COVID-19 (TCRdb year 2020). Turning to the overall study: Collaborator samples came from the United States, Italy and Spain and covered acute and convalescent phases of COVID-19. The material from the prospective study consisted of cDNA or gDNA derived from T cells, B-cell-depleted T cells, or PBMCs. Subjects who had been exposed to COVID-19, were actively infected with it, or had recovered from it provided the deeply sampled blood TCRbeta repertoires that made up the dataset. The repertoires were released in a freely available public database intended as a resource for research on the immune response to SARS-CoV-2. Samples were obtained from the ongoing ImmuneRACE study (first 160 participants) and from 1,254 subjects provided by 6 global collaborators. Nearly every sample came with metadata listing a de-identified subject ID, COVID-19 status, age in years and sex. HLA class I and class II types, where available, came from metadata supplied by the sample provider rather than from assay-based typing.

General findings and caveats noted by the study authors: Clinical and demographic metadata were provided uncurated, with the amount varying by source and participant.

Participants in the prospective study were enrolled through a virtual design, were aged roughly 18 to 100 years, and lived in fewer than 30 United States geographic areas. To assign participants to cohorts, the prospective study relied on clinical history that participants themselves reported in a screening survey and a study questionnaire. A participant counted as exposed if, within 2 weeks of entering the study, that participant had been in contact with someone who had a PCR-confirmed or clinician-diagnosed COVID-19 case. In the prospective study, mobile phlebotomists collected whole blood, serum and a nasopharyngeal or oropharyngeal swab from each participant. Participants in the prospective study had the option to provide additional blood draws and questionnaires over a roughly two-month period. Prospective study blood samples were shipped either frozen or at room temperature before DNA extraction.

As for this clone: No cognate antigen has been identified for it. No base quality information exists; no much larger clone differs at one position.

Taken from cysteine to phenylalanine, the CDR3 has 12 residues. The DNA shown is the 36-base CDR3, in frame from base 1. The V and J ends are trimmed by 5 bases and 4 bases, leaving 6 bases between them. CDR1 LNHDA and CDR2 SQIVND are derived from the germline V gene (reference sequence). TCRbeta CDR3 regions were amplified from genomic DNA by means of the immunoSEQ Assay, a bias-controlled multiplex PCR. Turning to the authors' computational methods: The number of nucleated cells in each sample was estimated by amplification of reference gene primers within the assay. To quantify the absolute abundance of each unique TCRbeta CDR3 rearrangement, sequence reads were collapsed and filtered. For each sample, productive Simpson clonality was calculated as the square root of Simpson's diversity index across productive rearrangements. This immuneACCESS table, as held by TCRdb, lists in-frame sequences with V and J called but not all clones. Of the missing ones, under half trace to an unresolved V gene in checked studies; the others have no known cause. The DNA gave D and trimming, while V, J and clone size come from that table. The sample table lists around 160,000 clones, around 84% of them with a count of one. 4.5% to 6% of the sample belongs to the ten largest clones.

The rearrangement combines TRBV19 with TRBJ2-1, with the D segment identity uncertain. Sequencing was done on a sample of PBMCs or T cells enriched from blood (not recorded which). The sequence was collected from a woman aged 50 to 65 who had been exposed to COVID-19. The CDR3: CASSAVYNEQFF. The sequence in DNA is TGTGCCAGTAGTGCAGTATACAATGAGCAGTTCTTC.